The T cell receptor beta chain described here comes from a study of blood T cell repertoires in COVID-19. Turning to the study itself: Whether acute or convalescent, the COVID-19 samples came from the United States, Italy and Spain.

Some clones are missing from TCRdb's copy, which holds only in-frame ones; the method was immunoSEQ multiplex PCR. The sample carries over 45,000 clones, less than 90% recorded once. CDR3 size: 15 residues. Germline lookup yields CDR1 LNHNV and CDR2 YYDKDF (reference sequence). V was pared by 5 bases and J by 0 bases, with 10 bases between. The clonotype originates from a man between 60 and 70 years old with active COVID-19. Sequences were obtained from peripheral blood. The chain recombines TRBV15 with TRBJ1-4; D remains ambiguous. DNA for the CDR3: TGTGCCACCAGCTCCTCGTTTGCAACTAATGAAAAACTGTTTTTT. This encodes CATSSSFATNEKLFF.